One sample yielded the 23 T cell receptor beta chains listed below, sequenced in a study of blood T cell repertoires in COVID-19. This table comes from immunoSEQ multiplex PCR, and its TCRdb copy is limited to in-frame clones, with some not included. Of about 220,000 clones listed, 80% to 85% are singletons. The sequencing sample was made of peripheral blood. The receptors stem from a man between 25 and 39 years old with active or convalescent COVID-19.

The rearrangement joins TRBV7-3 to TRBJ2-7; D unclear. CDR1 and CDR2 (germline): SGHTA, FQGTGA. The CDR3 loop spans 13 amino acids. V was shortened by 8 bases and J by 0 bases, with 11 bases between the two germline ends. CDR3 coding DNA: TGTGCCAGCGGTCACAGCAACTCCTACGAGCAGTACTTC. It encodes CASGHSNSYEQYF. The full variable domain, in which reference TRBV7-3 and TRBJ2-7 provide the parts outside the CDR3, is GAGVSQTPSNKVTEKGKYVELRCDPISGHTALYWYRQSLGQGPEFLIYFQGTGAADDSGLPNDRFFAVRPEGSVSTLKIQRTERGDSAVYLCASGHSNSYEQYFGPGTRLTVT.

This chain joins TRBV9 and TRBJ2-1; 10 bases match TRBD2. The J segment lost 4 bases and the V segment lost 3 bases, leaving 4 bases of the junction unmatched. This CDR3 is built from 15 residues. Germline loops: CDR1 SGDLS, CDR2 YYNGEE. CDR3 DNA: TGTGCCAGCAGCGATGGACTAGCGGAATACAATGAGCAGTTCTTC. This sequence encodes CASSDGLAEYNEQFF.

The V gene is TRBV30, the J gene TRBJ2-5; the D gene is possibly TRBD2 (6 bases). This CDR3 has 14 residues. The germline V and J ends were trimmed by 1 base and 4 bases, with 13 bases remaining between them. Germline loops: CDR1 GTSNPN, CDR2 SVGIG (reference sequence). CDR3 protein: CAWSGATSRETQYF. In nucleotides, the CDR3 is TGTGCCTGGAGTGGCGCCACTAGCAGAGAGACCCAGTACTTC. Based on the CDR3 plus reference TRBV30 and TRBJ2-5, the full variable domain is SQTIHQWPATLVQPVGSPLSLECTVEGTSNPNLYWYRQAAGRGLQLLFYSVGIGQISSEVPQNLSASRPQDRQFILSSKKLLLSDSGFYLCAWSGATSRETQYFGPGTRLLVL.

J is TRBJ1-2 and V is TRBV28, with D possibly matching TRBD1 (5 bases). Trimming stripped 8 bases from V and 7 bases from J, with 17 bases between. The CDR3 has 13 residues. Germline V gives CDR1 MDHEN, CDR2 SYDVKM. The CDR3 sequence is CASSVAGIGGYTF. The CDR3 DNA sequence: TGTGCCAGCTCCGTGGCAGGGATCGGTGGCTACACCTTC.

The chain joins TRBV27 to TRBJ2-7, with a possible D match to TRBD2 (5 bases). The V end lost 4 bases, the J end lost 3 bases, and 19 bases lay between the germline ends. The CDR3 contains 16 residues. Germline values: CDR1 MNHEY, CDR2 SMNVEV (reference sequence). CDR3 sequence: CASSSVTEAKVYEQYF. DNA of the CDR3: TGTGCCAGCAGTTCCGTGACGGAGGCTAAAGTCTACGAGCAGTACTTC.

This clone was picked up a small number of times. The chain couples TRBV20-1 to TRBJ1-4, with D possibly being TRBD1 (5 bases). This CDR3 has 13 amino acids. Deletions cut 3 bases from V and 8 bases from J, with 13 bases between. Germline assignment: CDR1 DFQATT and CDR2 SNEGSKA (reference sequence). The CDR3 region is CSASIRGREKLFF. The CDR3 bases are TGCAGTGCTAGTATAAGGGGCCGGGAAAAACTGTTTTTT.

V gene TRBV6-2 or TRBV6-3 combines with J gene TRBJ1-2; 8 bases are a match to TRBD1. The junction had 7 bases not matched to a gene; V was cut back by 0 bases and J by 7 bases. This CDR3 has 15 amino acids. Germline V gives CDR1 MNHEY, CDR2 SVGEGT. CDR3 bases: TGTGCCAGCAGTTACTCGGACAGGGAACTCTCTGGCTACACCTTC. This sequence encodes CASSYSDRELSGYTF.

The chain employs TRBV4-3 and TRBJ2-7; 9 nucleotides line up with TRBD1. This CDR3 has 15 amino acids. Germline V gene data show CDR1 as LGHNA and CDR2 as YSLEER. V was clipped by 5 bases and J by 3 bases; unmatched bases: 8. CDR3 in amino acids: CASSRFRGQGYEQYF. CDR3 bases: TGCGCCAGCAGCAGGTTTCGGGGACAGGGCTACGAGCAGTACTTC.

The chain recombines TRBV11-2 with TRBJ1-1; D gene unclear. The CDR3 extends over 13 amino acids. The germline V gene encodes CDR1 SGHAT and CDR2 FQNNGV. V lost 1 base and J lost 1, with 4 bases in between. The CDR3 DNA reads TGTGCCAGCAGCTTAGGAGGGAACACTGAAGCTTTCTTT. Its translation: CASSLGGNTEAFF.

The chain joins TRBV7-2 to TRBJ1-5; weak D call: TRBD1 (6 bases). V dropped 8 bases and J dropped 4 bases, with 12 bases sitting between them. The CDR3 covers 13 residues. Germline assignment: CDR1 SGHTA and CDR2 FQGNSA. DNA of the CDR3: TGTGCCAGCGGCATAAGGGGGAATCAGCCCCAGCATTTT. This gives the protein CASGIRGNQPQHF.

Concerning this clone: This same CDR3 is encoded by further DNA sequences in the sample. V usage is TRBV28 and J usage is TRBJ1-2; perhaps TRBD1 as D (6 bases). This CDR3 spans 12 amino acids. V was pared by 3 bases and J by 5 bases, with 7 bases between. Germline loops: CDR1 MDHEN, CDR2 SYDVKM. The CDR3 DNA reads as TGTGCCAGCAGTTTGCAGGGGTATGGCTACACCTTC. Translation: CASSLQGYGYTF.

This chain connects TRBV19 to TRBJ1-1, with a weak D call TRBD1 (6 bases). V gave up 6 bases and J gave up 10 bases, with 27 bases separating them. CDR1 and CDR2 from the germline V gene are LNHDA and SQIVND (reference sequence). The CDR3 is 16 amino acids. CDR3 in amino acids: CASRGSETGAKGRAFF. CDR3 sequence (DNA): TGTGCCAGTAGAGGATCAGAGACAGGCGCCAAGGGAAGAGCTTTCTTT. Filled out from reference TRBV19 and TRBJ1-1, the complete variable domain reads DGGITQSPKYLFRKEGQNVTLSCEQNLNHDAMYWYRQDPGQGLRLIYYSQIVNDFQKGDIAEGYSVSREKKESFPLTVTSAQKNPTAFYLCASRGSETGAKGRAFFGQGTRLTVV.

The chain has TRBV2 and TRBJ2-7, with D possibly matching TRBD2 (6 bases). V was cut by 7 bases and J by 6 bases, with 16 bases left in between. This CDR3 region has 13 residues. Germline values: CDR1 SNHLY, CDR2 FYNNEI. In nucleotides, the CDR3 is TGTGCCAGCAAGAGAGGGGCCGGGGGCGAGCAGTACTTC. It specifies CASKRGAGGEQYF.

V and J are TRBV5-1 and TRBJ2-1; 7 bases map to TRBD2. Germline trimming cut 7 bases from V and 2 bases from J; bases unmatched to any gene: 6. Germline CDR1 is SGHRS and CDR2 is YFSETQ. The CDR3 length is 14 residues. CDR3 loop: CASQAGKPYNEQFF. The DNA of the CDR3 is TGCGCCAGCCAAGCGGGAAAACCCTACAATGAGCAGTTCTTC.

The chain recombines TRBV20-1 with TRBJ2-3; the match to TRBD2 covers 9 bases. CDR1 and CDR2 from the germline V gene are DFQATT and SNEGSKA (reference sequence). The CDR3 runs 15 residues. V was pared by 3 bases and J by 1 base, with 5 bases of the junction left unmatched. The CDR3 reads CSASLRGRGTDTQYF. CDR3 nucleotides: TGCAGTGCTAGTCTCCGCGGGAGGGGCACAGATACGCAGTATTTT.

The chain has TRBV24-1 and TRBJ2-2; 7 nucleotides match TRBD1. This CDR3 has 14 amino acids. Looked up from germline, CDR1 is KGHDR and CDR2 is SFDVKD. The ends lost 6 bases at V and 7 bases at J; junction bases unmatched: 7. CDR3 nucleotide sequence: TGTGCCACCAGTAGGCAGGGGGTCCTCGGGGAGCTGTTTTTT. It yields the protein CATSRQGVLGELFF.

The rearrangement links TRBV6-5 to TRBJ1-2, with D unclear. CDR3 length equals 13 residues. V lost 2 bases and J 7 bases, leaving 11 bases between the germline ends. CDR1 and CDR2 (germline): MNHEY, SVGAGI. The CDR3 spells CASSYPTGRGYTF. The CDR3 DNA sequence: TGTGCCAGCAGTTACCCCACGGGTCGTGGCTACACCTTC.

The chain uses TRBV4-2 and TRBJ1-5; TRBD1 matches 9 bases. Germline V gives CDR1 LGHNA, CDR2 YNFKEQ. The CDR3 extends over 15 amino acids. The junction had 4 bases not matched to a gene; V was cut back by 1 base and J by 6 bases. The CDR3 loop is CASSQGTGGIQPQHF. CDR3 bases: TGTGCCAGCAGCCAAGGAACAGGGGGCATTCAGCCCCAGCATTTT.

The chain uses TRBV9 and TRBJ2-1, with D maybe TRBD1 (6 bases). CDR1 and CDR2 from the germline V gene are SGDLS and YYNGEE. Deletions cut 4 bases from V and 8 bases from J, with 13 bases between. The CDR3 has 13 residues. CDR3 region: CASSKTHRDEQFF. As DNA, the CDR3 is TGTGCCAGCAGCAAGACCCACAGGGATGAGCAGTTCTTC.

The chain is built from TRBV2 and TRBJ1-3; D gene unclear. Per germline, CDR1 SNHLY and CDR2 FYNNEI. The CDR3 contains 16 residues. Trimming removed 4 bases at V and 0 bases at J, with 13 bases between. CDR3 loop: CASSVLWASSGNTIYF. The CDR3 DNA reads as TGTGCCAGCAGTGTACTCTGGGCGAGCTCTGGAAACACCATATATTTT. Full variable domain (rest looked up from reference TRBV2 and TRBJ1-3): EPEVTQTPSHQVTQMGQEVILRCVPISNHLYFYWYRQILGQKVEFLVSFYNNEISEKSEIFDDQFSVERPDGSNFTLKIRSTKLEDSAMYFCASSVLWASSGNTIYFGEGSWLTVV.

The J gene is TRBJ1-1, the V gene TRBV13, with a possible D match to TRBD1 (5 bases). The V and J ends lost 5 bases and 4 bases respectively, with 23 bases between them. In germline, CDR1 is PRHDT, CDR2 FYEKMQ (reference sequence). The CDR3 totals 17 residues. In DNA, the CDR3 is TGTGCCAGCAGCCCATTAGACCGGGTTTCTAGGGGCACTGAAGCTTTCTTT. Amino acids: CASSPLDRVSRGTEAFF.

This chain joins TRBV15 and TRBJ1-4; D gene ambiguous. CDR1 and CDR2 (germline): LNHNV, YYDKDF (reference sequence). The CDR3 is 14 amino acids. The V end was cut by 5 bases, the J end by 8 bases, with 15 bases between. The DNA for the CDR3 is TGTGCCACCAGCCCTGGTAGTTCGGAGGAAAAACTGTTTTTT. This sequence encodes CATSPGSSEEKLFF.

The rearrangement uses TRBV18 and TRBJ1-1; D is unclear. Germline assignment: CDR1 KGHSH and CDR2 LQKENI. The CDR3 is made up of 13 amino acids. V lost 8 bases to trimming and J lost 0 bases, with 10 bases between them. CDR3 in DNA: TGTGCCAGCCAACCCGGGGTGAACACTGAAGCTTTCTTT. Its translation is CASQPGVNTEAFF.